The TCR beta chain under discussion was sequenced for a study of T-cell reconstitution after alpha-beta-depleted transplantation in children (TCRdb year 2016). At the level of the whole study: T-cell immune reconstitution after TCRalphabeta/CD19-depleted allogeneic hematopoietic cell transplantation in children was quantitatively tracked in the study by means of TCR repertoire profiling.

V is pared back by 6 bases and J by 7 bases, with 18 bases lying between the germline termini. Taken from cysteine to phenylalanine, the CDR3 has 14 residues. Here the CDR3 DNA is all that survives: 42 bases in frame from base 1. This clonotype appeared a few times. Its antigen target is currently unknown. No base qualities exist here, and no much larger clone lies one base off it. The library was obtained by PCR. The reads were generated on an Illumina HiSeq 2500. Molecular barcoding was employed in the preparation of TCR libraries, with unique molecular identifiers being used to normalize TCRbeta repertoire quantification. The public reads were reanalyzed by TCRdb: fastp trimming at Q25, MiXCR alignment, in-frame beta chains only. CDR3 protein sequences are deduplicated, and each keeps its most common genes and DNA. The sample table shows roughly 500,000 distinct CDR3 sequences, and 32% are seen once. Of the sample, 2.4% falls within the top ten clones.

The TCR was taken from a human donor who donated a stem cell graft to a child with aplastic anemia. The sequencing here drew on PBMCs from the stem cell graft donor, taken from the stem cell graft. The receptor chain draws on TRBV12-3 or TRBV12-4 and TRBJ1-1; no D gene call is confident. The DNA is TGTGCCAGCAGCCTTAGTCCGGGCATAGGTGAAGCTTTCTTT. It encodes CASSLSPGIGEAFF.